The source of this T cell receptor (beta chain) is a study of T cells after yellow fever vaccination. Broader study findings: After the booster, roughly 96% of CD4 and 88% of CD8 primary-response clones were re-detected.

TCRdb passed the 5' RACE reads through MiXCR, listing each CDR3 protein once. The profile covers approximately 580,000 distinct CDR3 sequences, with approximately 16% appearing a single time and approximately 15% taken by the ten largest. Looked up from germline, CDR1 is MNHEY and CDR2 is SVGAGI. Trimming shortened V by 2 bases and J by 4 bases, and 6 bases separated the two germline ends. The CDR3 extends over 13 amino acids. In regard to this clonotype: Its antigen is unknown.

The TCR comes from a man aged 18-30 years who received the YFV17D yellow fever vaccine. The source was PBMCs, collected around 5 days after the first yellow fever vaccination. The V gene is TRBV6-5, the J gene TRBJ1-5, with D hard to call. The chain's CDR3 is CASSYERNQPQHF. CDR3 sequence (DNA): TGTGCCAGCAGTTACGAGCGTAATCAGCCCCAGCATTTT.